This entry lists 12 T cell receptor beta chains sequenced from one sample in a study of T-cell reconstitution after alpha-beta-depleted transplantation in children. Preparation of the TCRbeta library involved a method that used unique molecular identifiers. TCRdb re-called the PCR reads with MiXCR, one entry per CDR3 protein. The sample has around 300,000 distinct CDR3 sequences; approximately 20% are singletons. The sample in question was PBMCs, mostly from graft donor cells, obtained 180 days after TCRalphabeta/CD19-depleted stem cell transplant. These receptors originate from a male patient younger than 18 who had a stem cell transplant for acute lymphoblastic leukemia, so the T cells may come from the graft donor.

The chain uses TRBV2 and TRBJ1-2, with D unclear. The CDR3 is 12 residues long. The V end was cut by 6 bases, the J end by 4 bases, with 9 bases between. CDR1 and CDR2 from the germline V gene are SNHLY and FYNNEI. The CDR3 region has the DNA TGTGCCAGCAGCTACATACCCTATGGCTACACCTTC. This encodes CASSYIPYGYTF. Combining the CDR3 with reference TRBV2 and TRBJ1-2 gives the whole variable domain EPEVTQTPSHQVTQMGQEVILRCVPISNHLYFYWYRQILGQKVEFLVSFYNNEISEKSEIFDDQFSVERPDGSNFTLKIRSTKLEDSAMYFCASSYIPYGYTFGSGTRLTVV.

The chain links TRBV20-1 to TRBJ2-1; D is unclear. The V and J ends lost 0 bases and 0 bases respectively, with 12 bases between them. CDR3 length: 16 residues. Germline CDR1 is DFQATT and CDR2 is SNEGSKA (reference sequence). The CDR3 nucleotides read TGCAGTGCTAGAGATCCTACGGTTTTCTCCTACAATGAGCAGTTCTTC. Encoded protein: CSARDPTVFSYNEQFF.

The V and J genes are TRBV9 and TRBJ2-1, with TRBD2 matching 9 bases. Germline assignment: CDR1 SGDLS and CDR2 YYNGEE. V trimming: 4 bases; J trimming: 9 bases; junction bases outside the gene matches: 5. The CDR3 loop spans 13 amino acids. This CDR3 is CASSRSGRTEQFF. CDR3 bases: TGTGCCAGCAGCCGTAGCGGGAGAACTGAGCAGTTCTTC. Variable domain in full (rest from reference TRBV9 and TRBJ2-1): DSGVTQTPKHLITATGQRVTLRCSPRSGDLSVYWYQQSLDQGLQFLIQYYNGEERAKGNILERFSAQQFPDLHSELNLSSLELGDSALYFCASSRSGRTEQFFGPGTRLTVL.

There are a few counts of this clonotype. The genes are TRBV9 and TRBJ2-7; a possible D gene is TRBD2 (6 bases). Trimming took off 2 bases at V and 3 bases at J, with 12 bases between the two ends. The CDR3 covers 14 residues. Germline V gives CDR1 SGDLS, CDR2 YYNGEE. The CDR3 DNA reads as TGTGCCAGCAGCGTTGGAGGGCTAAACTACGAGCAGTACTTC. Protein: CASSVGGLNYEQYF.

V and J are TRBV7-3 and TRBJ2-3; no definite D call. The CDR3 consists of 17 residues. V was cut by 4 bases and J by 3 bases, with 20 bases left in between. CDR1 is SGHTA, CDR2 FQGTGA, per germline. The DNA for the CDR3 is TGTGCCAGCAGCTCTGGACGGATCCTAGGTTGGACAGATACGCAGTATTTT. This encodes CASSSGRILGWTDTQYF.

The chain combines TRBV29-1 with TRBJ1-4; TRBD1 is a possible D gene (5 bases). Germline CDR1 is SQVTM and CDR2 is ANQGSEA. The CDR3 spans 13 residues. Trimming took 3 bases from V and 4 from J, leaving 9 bases between them. The CDR3 is CSVEVGLNEKLFF. In DNA form, the CDR3 reads TGCAGCGTTGAGGTGGGGCTTAATGAAAAACTGTTTTTT.

V usage is TRBV6-6 and J usage is TRBJ1-3; weak D call: TRBD1 (6 bases). Germline V lookup: CDR1 MNHNY, CDR2 SVGAGI (reference sequence). The V gene lost 8 bases and the J gene lost 8 bases, with 10 bases spanning the gap. This CDR3 has 11 amino acids. The CDR3 loop reads CASARGDTIYF. In nucleotides, the CDR3 is TGTGCCAGCGCCAGGGGAGACACCATATATTTT.

This clonotype was detected only a few times. The V gene is TRBV20-1, the J gene TRBJ2-3; unclear D gene. Trimming left V 6 bases short and J 2 bases short, with 9 bases between. In germline, CDR1 is DFQATT, CDR2 SNEGSKA (reference sequence). This CDR3 contains 12 residues. The CDR3 region has the DNA TGCAGTGCCACGGCGATCACAGATACGCAGTATTTT. Its protein product is CSATAITDTQYF.

The sample holds a few counts of this clonotype. The V and J genes are TRBV5-1 and TRBJ2-1, with D possibly being TRBD1 or TRBD2 (6 bases each). The V end was cut by 0 bases, the J end by 9 bases, with 10 bases between. CDR1 and CDR2 from the germline V gene are SGHRS and YFSETQ. This CDR3 region has 13 residues. The CDR3 sequence is CASSLGLGGEQFF. As DNA, the CDR3 is TGCGCCAGCAGCTTGGGACTAGGGGGTGAGCAGTTCTTC.

This clonotype occurred a few times. The rearrangement joins TRBV9 to TRBJ1-5; D ambiguous. Deletions cut 3 bases from V and 2 bases from J, with 6 bases between. Germline assignment: CDR1 SGDLS and CDR2 YYNGEE. The CDR3 is made up of 13 amino acids. The CDR3 sequence is CASSALGNQPQHF. In nucleotides, the CDR3 is TGTGCCAGCAGCGCCCTGGGCAATCAGCCCCAGCATTTT.

J is TRBJ2-7 and V is TRBV20-1; 10 nucleotides agree with TRBD2. The germline V gene encodes CDR1 DFQATT and CDR2 SNEGSKA (reference sequence). Losses at the gene ends were 1 base for V and 2 bases for J; bases not matched to a gene: 8. This CDR3 has 16 amino acids. The CDR3 region is CSARVPPAGGPYEQYF. CDR3 DNA: TGCAGTGCTAGAGTCCCTCCAGCGGGAGGGCCCTACGAGCAGTACTTC.

The V and J genes are TRBV5-1 and TRBJ2-3, with TRBD2 as a possible D gene (6 bases). The germline V gene has CDR1 SGHRS and CDR2 YFSETQ. The CDR3 covers 15 residues. V was trimmed by 0 bases and J by 1 base, leaving 9 bases between them. As DNA, the CDR3 is TGCGCCAGCAGCTTGGGGGAGGTCCGCACAGATACGCAGTATTTT. This translates into CASSLGEVRTDTQYF.